This T cell receptor (beta chain) is drawn from a study of Ad26.COV2.S vaccination and SARS-CoV-2 variants. Concerning this clone itself: What it binds is unknown.

General study points: Individuals receiving vaccine had higher spike-specific TCR breadth than placebo recipients did. CD8+ and CD4+ T cells specific for spike reportedly responded with substantial breadth after vaccination. Measurements of TCR breadth and depth may have given underestimates of the total T cell responses.

Profiled with immunoSEQ multiplex PCR; TCRdb holds only in-frame clones, not every one. The repertoire has around 170,000 clones, roughly 87% of them found once; the top ten carry about 5.9%. J was trimmed by 4 bases and V by 4 bases; bases with no gene match: 9. The CDR3 loop spans 16 amino acids. Germline assignment: CDR1 MNHNS and CDR2 SASEGT. This material consisted of peripheral blood, taken after recovery from COVID-19. The genes are TRBV6-1 and TRBJ2-4; 8 bases agree with TRBD2. The sequence was collected from a human donor who had recovered from COVID-19. The CDR3 DNA follows: TGTGCCAGCAGTGGGGGGTTGGGACTAGGTAAAAACATTCAGTACTTC. Amino acids: CASSGGLGLGKNIQYF.